Shown below are 3 T cell receptor beta chains from a single sample sequenced in a study of blood T cells in healthy people across ages. Combining a sample-barcoded 5' primer with a J-beta primer mix, a second PCR ran for roughly 7 to 11 cycles. Via MiXCR, TCRdb re-called the 5' RACE reads, giving one row per CDR3 protein. The table includes some 1.8 million distinct CDR3 sequences, about 39% detected once. Input material: blood. These TCRs come from a human donor in good health.

This clonotype was counted at least ten times. In DNA form, the CDR3 reads TGCAGTGCTAAGGGGACACAGGGCAAAAACATTCAGTACTTC. Translation: CSAKGTQGKNIQYF. The genes are TRBV20-1 and TRBJ2-4; D may be TRBD1 (6 bases). This CDR3 contains 14 residues. Germline assignment: CDR1 DFQATT and CDR2 SNEGSKA (reference sequence). Trimming left V 4 bases short and J 3 bases short, with 13 bases between.

The gene calls are TRBV27 and TRBJ1-4; no reliable D call. CDR1 is MNHEY, CDR2 SMNVEV, per germline (reference sequence). The CDR3 has 15 residues. Trimming stripped 7 bases from V and 5 bases from J, with 17 bases between. CDR3 coding DNA: TGTGCCAGCACCACTATGAGGCTGCTCAATGAAAAACTGTTTTTT. This gives the protein CASTTMRLLNEKLFF.

This chain joins TRBV12-3 or TRBV12-4 and TRBJ2-1; the match to TRBD2 covers 9 bases. This CDR3 region has 16 residues. With 10 bases clipped from V and 3 bases from J, the junction kept 13 bases outside the gene matches. The CDR3 spells CANSWSGGRLYNEQFF. CDR3 coding DNA: TGTGCCAACAGCTGGAGCGGGGGGCGCCTCTACAATGAGCAGTTCTTC.